Listed here are 25 T cell receptor beta chains from one sample, sequenced in a study of blood T cells in healthy people across ages. A second roughly 7 to 12 cycle PCR used barcoded and J-beta primers. TCRdb redid the calling of the 5' RACE reads with MiXCR, one entry per CDR3 protein. The sample consists of approximately 1.5 million distinct CDR3 sequences, under 55% of them appearing once. The sample comprised blood. These receptors all stem from a young woman in good health.

The chain joins TRBV20-1 to TRBJ2-1; 9 bases are shared with TRBD1. The J call may not be correct, given that the DNA end is closer to TRBJ2-7. This CDR3 has 17 amino acids. Germline V gene data show CDR1 as DFQATT and CDR2 as SNEGSKA (reference sequence). This chain's CDR3 is CSARESGTGSSYNEQYF. In DNA, the CDR3 is TGCAGTGCTAGAGAATCAGGGACAGGGAGCTCCTACAATGAGCAGTACTTC.

With regard to this clonotype: One end of the junction varies from germline; a read error may be responsible. The chain is built from TRBV6-2 or TRBV6-3 and TRBJ2-1; no definite D call. Germline V gene sequence: CDR1 MNHEY, CDR2 SVGEGT. The CDR3 consists of 12 residues. CDR3 sequence (DNA): TGTGCCAGCAGCTCTAGGTTAGATGAGCAGGTCTTC. Translating gives CASSSRLDEQVF.

This clonotype was detected a few times. A read error may be the cause here, since a much bigger clone is one base away. This chain links TRBV9 with TRBJ1-2; D is ambiguous. V gave up 0 bases and J gave up 3 bases, with 3 bases separating them. The CDR3 runs to 12 residues. From germline, CDR1 is SGDLS and CDR2 YYNGEE. This CDR3 is CASSVGDYGYTF. CDR3 DNA: TGTGCCAGCAGCGTAGGGGACTATGGCTACACCTTC.

This clonotype was recorded at least ten times. The chain recombines TRBV12-3 or TRBV12-4 with TRBJ2-1; 8 nucleotides line up with TRBD2. Losses at the gene ends were 6 bases for V and 0 bases for J; bases not matched to a gene: 7. The CDR3 is 16 residues long. The CDR3 spells CASRPRTSGSYNEQFF. The DNA for the CDR3 is TGTGCCAGCAGACCACGAACTAGCGGCTCCTACAATGAGCAGTTCTTC.

The chain combines TRBV23-1 with TRBJ1-5; no reliable D call. TRBV23-1 is sorted into the ORF group, with uncertain function. This CDR3 has 12 amino acids. V lost 0 bases and J lost 6, with 3 bases in between. CDR3 amino acids: CASSQSAQPQHF. The CDR3 coding sequence is TGCGCCAGCAGTCAATCGGCTCAGCCCCAGCATTTT.

This clonotype is a singleton in its sample. The chain is built from TRBV20-1 and TRBJ2-7, with D tentatively TRBD2 (5 bases). CDR3 length: 13 residues. Germline CDR1 reads DFQATT; CDR2 reads SNEGSKA (reference sequence). V dropped 1 base and J dropped 3 bases, with 10 bases sitting between them. The CDR3 is CSARAPSNYEQYF. DNA of the CDR3: TGCAGTGCTAGAGCCCCTAGCAACTACGAGCAGTACTTC.

As regards this clonotype: At one end the junction does not follow the germline gene, possibly because of a read error. The V and J genes are TRBV9 and TRBJ2-3, with D tentatively TRBD2 (6 bases). The CDR3 length is 16 residues. Per the germline V gene, CDR1 is SGDLS and CDR2 is YYNGEE. CDR3 region: CASTVGMRRGTDTQYF. The CDR3 coding sequence is TGTGCCAGCACCGTAGGGATGCGGAGGGGCACAGATACGCAGTATTTT. The whole variable domain, remainder taken from reference TRBV9 and TRBJ2-3, is DSGVTQTPKHLITATGQRVTLRCSPRSGDLSVYWYQQSLDQGLQFLIQYYNGEERAKGNILERFSAQQFPDLHSELNLSSLELGDSALYFCASTVGMRRGTDTQYFGPGTRLTVL.

The count of this clonotype is one. This chain joins TRBV6-5 and TRBJ1-2; D not certain. This CDR3 is 14 amino acids long. CDR1 and CDR2 from the germline V gene are MNHEY and SVGAGI. V lost 2 bases and J lost 4, with 11 bases in between. For the CDR3, the DNA is TGTGCCAGCAGTTACGCCGGAGGAGTCTATGGCTACACCTTC. The encoded protein is CASSYAGGVYGYTF.

The chain uses TRBV27 and TRBJ1-1; tentative D call: TRBD1 (5 bases). V was shortened by 9 bases and J by 1 base, with 15 bases between the two germline ends. Germline CDR1 reads MNHEY; CDR2 reads SMNVEV (reference sequence). CDR3 size: 14 residues. The CDR3 nucleotides read TGTGCCAGTTCTTGGGGGGGAGGGAACACTGAAGCTTTCTTT. It encodes CASSWGGGNTEAFF.

V usage is TRBV12-3 or TRBV12-4 and J usage is TRBJ2-3, with a possible D match to TRBD2 (5 bases). V gave up 7 bases and J gave up 2 bases, with 13 bases separating them. This CDR3 comprises 14 residues. The CDR3 sequence: CASILGLYTDTQYF. For the CDR3, the DNA is TGTGCCAGCATTCTTGGACTGTACACAGATACGCAGTATTTT.

This clonotype was detected many times. The rearrangement uses TRBV4-1 and TRBJ2-5; 12 bases agree with TRBD2. V was clipped by 1 base and J by 2 bases; unmatched bases: 2. The length of the CDR3 is 16 residues. Germline CDR1 is MGHRA and CDR2 is YSYEKL. This CDR3 is CASSQVLAGGQETQYF. As DNA, the CDR3 is TGCGCCAGCAGCCAAGTACTAGCGGGGGGTCAAGAGACCCAGTACTTC.

This sequence joins TRBV5-7 and TRBJ2-7; D gene unclear. TRBV5-7 is classed as an ORF, of uncertain function. This CDR3 comprises 14 residues. Between the trimmed V and J ends, which lost 0 bases and 2 bases, there was a span of 9 bases. This CDR3 is CASSLVRRPYEQYF. The CDR3 DNA reads TGTGCCAGCAGCTTGGTGCGGAGACCCTACGAGCAGTACTTC.

This clonotype was observed many times. The chain couples TRBV20-1 to TRBJ2-1, with D tentatively TRBD1 (5 bases). CDR1 DFQATT and CDR2 SNEGSKA come from the germline V gene (reference sequence). The CDR3 is made up of 14 amino acids. V lost 5 bases to trimming and J lost 0 bases, with 11 bases between them. Written as DNA, the CDR3 is TGCAGTGCTCAGGGCCAGGGCTCCTACAATGAGCAGTTCTTC. This codes for CSAQGQGSYNEQFF.

This clonotype was counted between two and nine times. The gene calls are TRBV27 and TRBJ1-2; D unclear. Germline loops: CDR1 MNHEY, CDR2 SMNVEV (reference sequence). Trimming stripped 0 bases from V and 8 bases from J, with 10 bases between. The CDR3 totals 13 residues. CDR3 nucleotides: TGTGCCAGCAGTTTATCGTTACAGATGGGCTACACCTTC. Amino acid sequence: CASSLSLQMGYTF.

This chain connects TRBV27 to TRBJ2-7; the match to TRBD2 covers 10 bases. Per germline, CDR1 MNHEY and CDR2 SMNVEV (reference sequence). The CDR3 loop spans 20 amino acids. V was clipped by 3 bases and J by 3 bases; unmatched bases: 20. In DNA form, the CDR3 reads TGTGCCAGCAGTTTTGCAGCTAGGGCTAGCGGGGGCTTCTATATCTACGAGCAGTACTTC. Its translation is CASSFAARASGGFYIYEQYF.

The rearrangement joins TRBV7-2 to TRBJ1-1; 7 bases match TRBD1. V dropped 0 bases and J dropped 8; count of bases not matched to a gene: 9. The CDR3 is made up of 15 amino acids. CDR1 SGHTA and CDR2 FQGNSA come from the germline V gene. The CDR3 DNA follows: TGTGCCAGCAGCTTAGCGCGGGCAGGGGGTAGGGAAGCTTTCTTT. Amino acid sequence: CASSLARAGGREAFF. Combining the CDR3 with reference TRBV7-2 and TRBJ1-1 gives the whole variable domain GAGVSQSPSNKVTEKGKDVELRCDPISGHTALYWYRQSLGQGLEFLIYFQGNSAPDKSGLPSDRFSAERTGGSVSTLTIQRTQQEDSAVYLCASSLARAGGREAFFGQGTRLTVV.

This clonotype came up a few times. The J gene is TRBJ2-7, the V gene TRBV27; 11 bases agree with TRBD2. Germline CDR1 MNHEY, CDR2 SMNVEV (reference sequence). J was trimmed by 6 bases and V by 4 bases; bases with no gene match: 14. The CDR3 is 17 residues long. CDR3 nucleotides: TGTGCCAGCAGTTCCCGGGAACTAGCGGGAGCCCCCGGCGAGCAGTACTTC. It translates to CASSSRELAGAPGEQYF.

The chain is built from TRBV27 and TRBJ1-1; D may be TRBD1 (5 bases). Trimming left V 6 bases short and J 2 bases short, with 13 bases between. Germline V lookup: CDR1 MNHEY, CDR2 SMNVEV (reference sequence). The CDR3 runs 14 residues. CDR3 bases: TGTGCCAGCAGGGAGGTCGACAGAAACACTGAAGCTTTCTTT. It specifies CASREVDRNTEAFF.

V usage is TRBV6-1 and J usage is TRBJ2-2, with 8 nucleotides matching TRBD1. The CDR3 is made up of 15 amino acids. Germline V gene lookup returns CDR1 MNHNS and CDR2 SASEGT. With 5 bases clipped from V and 4 bases from J, the junction kept 6 bases outside the gene matches. Written as DNA, the CDR3 is TGTGCCAGCAGTAGGACAGGGTCGGTCACCGGGGAGCTGTTTTTT. Protein: CASSRTGSVTGELFF.

A few counts support this clonotype. The chain has TRBV6-2 or TRBV6-3 and TRBJ2-2; D is unresolved. Germline-derived CDR1 and CDR2 are MNHEY and SVGEGT. CDR3 size: 13 residues. V was cut by 7 bases and J by 6 bases, with 12 bases left in between. The CDR3 spells CASIRHPPGELFF. The CDR3 DNA sequence: TGTGCCAGCATACGCCACCCCCCCGGGGAGCTGTTTTTT.

The chain employs TRBV4-1 and TRBJ1-6; the D is unclear. The CDR3 loop spans 16 amino acids. Germline V CDR1 and CDR2: MGHRA, YSYEKL. V shed 0 bases and J shed 6 bases, with 12 bases lying between them. CDR3: CASSQDGGRRNSPLHF. In DNA form, the CDR3 reads TGCGCCAGCAGCCAAGATGGTGGGAGACGTAATTCACCCCTCCACTTT.

This clonotype occurred a few times. The chain employs TRBV7-2 and TRBJ1-2; D remains ambiguous. The CDR3 contains 17 residues. The germline CDR1 and CDR2 sequences are SGHTA and FQGNSA. Trimming shortened V by 0 bases and J by 0 bases, and 14 bases separated the two germline ends. CDR3 nucleotide sequence: TGTGCCAGCAGCTTAGCGGTCGGGAGTCGAGCTAACTATGGCTACACCTTC. Translating gives CASSLAVGSRANYGYTF. Full variable domain (missing parts from reference TRBV7-2 and TRBJ1-2): GAGVSQSPSNKVTEKGKDVELRCDPISGHTALYWYRQSLGQGLEFLIYFQGNSAPDKSGLPSDRFSAERTGGSVSTLTIQRTQQEDSAVYLCASSLAVGSRANYGYTFGSGTRLTVV.

Points on this clonotype: At one end, the junction sequence differs from germline, possibly due to a read error. In nucleotides, the CDR3 is TGTGCCATCAGTGAGTCGTGGGACAGGGGAATTCTCTTC. This translates into CAISESWDRGILF. The chain carries TRBV10-3 and TRBJ2-5, with TRBD1 identical over 10 bases. Looked up from germline, CDR1 is ENHRY and CDR2 is SYGVKD. This CDR3 comprises 13 residues.

The J gene is TRBJ1-3, the V gene TRBV7-9, with D unclear. Germline CDR1 reads SEHNR; CDR2 reads FQNEAQ (reference sequence). The CDR3 loop spans 17 amino acids. Trimming removed 5 bases from V and 1 base from J, with 18 bases in between. CDR3 in DNA: TGTGCCAGCAGCCCAGGACTCTCTGGTCGATCTGGAAACACCATATATTTT. Translating it yields CASSPGLSGRSGNTIYF.

The chain uses TRBV10-3 and TRBJ1-6; no definite D call. The CDR3 spans 15 residues. Deletions cut 0 bases from V and 7 bases from J, with 10 bases between. CDR1 ENHRY and CDR2 SYGVKD come from the germline V gene. The CDR3 region has the DNA TGTGCCATCAGTGAGTCAGGGCAGAGCAATTCACCCCTCCACTTT. Translation gives CAISESGQSNSPLHF.